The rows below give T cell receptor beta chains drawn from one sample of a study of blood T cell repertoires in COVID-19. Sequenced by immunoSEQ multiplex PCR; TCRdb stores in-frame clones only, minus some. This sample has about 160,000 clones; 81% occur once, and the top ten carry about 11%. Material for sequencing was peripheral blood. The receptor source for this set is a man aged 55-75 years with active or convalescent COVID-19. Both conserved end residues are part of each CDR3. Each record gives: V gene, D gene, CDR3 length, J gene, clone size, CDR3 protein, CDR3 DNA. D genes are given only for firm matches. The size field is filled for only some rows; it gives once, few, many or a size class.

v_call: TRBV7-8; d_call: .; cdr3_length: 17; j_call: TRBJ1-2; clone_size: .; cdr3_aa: CASSPAPRSAVNYGYTF; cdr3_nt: TGTGCCAGCAGTCCAGCCCCACGTTCAGCGGTCAACTATGGCTACACCTTC
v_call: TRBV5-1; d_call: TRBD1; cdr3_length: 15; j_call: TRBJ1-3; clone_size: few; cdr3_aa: CASSLGTGDGNTIYF; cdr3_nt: TGCGCCAGCAGTCTCGGGACAGGGGATGGAAACACCATATATTTT
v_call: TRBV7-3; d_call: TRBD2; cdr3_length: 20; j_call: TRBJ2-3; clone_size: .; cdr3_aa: CASSLGLAGGKTPSTDTQYF; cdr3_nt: TGTGCCAGCAGCTTGGGGCTAGCGGGGGGGAAGACGCCTAGCACAGATACGCAGTATTTT
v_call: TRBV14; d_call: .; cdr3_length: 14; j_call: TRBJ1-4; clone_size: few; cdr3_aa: CASSQGHRKRILFF; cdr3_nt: TGTGCCAGCAGCCAGGGCCATCGGAAAAGAATACTGTTTTTT
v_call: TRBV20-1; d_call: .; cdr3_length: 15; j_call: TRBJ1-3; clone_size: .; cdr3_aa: CSASILGSSGNTIYF; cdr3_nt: TGCAGTGCTAGTATCTTAGGGAGCTCTGGAAACACCATATATTTT
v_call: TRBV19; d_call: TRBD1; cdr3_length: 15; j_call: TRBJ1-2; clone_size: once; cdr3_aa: CASSTRTGGDYGYTF; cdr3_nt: TGTGCCAGTAGTACCAGGACAGGGGGAGATTATGGCTACACCTTC
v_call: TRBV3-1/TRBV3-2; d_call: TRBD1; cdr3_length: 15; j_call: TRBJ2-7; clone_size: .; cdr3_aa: CASSQTGGIGNEQYF; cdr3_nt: TGTGCCAGCAGCCAAACAGGGGGCATCGGGAACGAGCAGTACTTC
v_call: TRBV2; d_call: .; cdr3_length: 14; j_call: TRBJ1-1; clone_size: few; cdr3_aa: CASSEHRHGAEAFF; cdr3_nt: TGTGCCAGCAGTGAACACAGACACGGGGCTGAAGCTTTCTTT
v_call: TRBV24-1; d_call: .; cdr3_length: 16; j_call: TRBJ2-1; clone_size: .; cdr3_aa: CATSPAGTRNRNEQFF; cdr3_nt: TGTGCCACCAGTCCGGCCGGGACAAGGAACCGCAATGAGCAGTTCTTC
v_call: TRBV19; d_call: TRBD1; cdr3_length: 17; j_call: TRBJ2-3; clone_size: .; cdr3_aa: CASAHLAGQGGPDTQYF; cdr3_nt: TGTGCCAGTGCACACTTGGCGGGACAGGGAGGGCCAGATACGCAGTATTTT
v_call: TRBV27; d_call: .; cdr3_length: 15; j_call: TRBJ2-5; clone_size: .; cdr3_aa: CASSLSGGGWETQYF; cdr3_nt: TGTGCCAGCAGTTTATCCGGAGGGGGCTGGGAGACCCAGTACTTC
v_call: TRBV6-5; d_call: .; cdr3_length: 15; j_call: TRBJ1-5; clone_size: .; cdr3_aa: CASSYSGVGNQPQHF; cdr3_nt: TGTGCCAGCAGTTACTCAGGGGTAGGCAATCAGCCCCAGCATTTT
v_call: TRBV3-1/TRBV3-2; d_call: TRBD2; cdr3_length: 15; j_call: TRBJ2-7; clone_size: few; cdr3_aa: CASSQDGLAGDEQYF; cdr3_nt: TGTGCCAGCAGCCAAGATGGTCTAGCGGGAGACGAGCAGTACTTC
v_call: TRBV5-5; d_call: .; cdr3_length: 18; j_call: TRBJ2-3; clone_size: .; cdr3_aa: CASSLQAGGTGSTDTQYF; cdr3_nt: TGTGCCAGCAGCCTCCAAGCGGGGGGGACAGGGTCGACAGATACGCAGTATTTT
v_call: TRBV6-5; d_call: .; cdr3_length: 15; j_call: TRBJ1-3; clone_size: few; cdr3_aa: CASSYSGLSGNTIYF; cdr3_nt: TGTGCCAGCAGTTATTCCGGGTTATCTGGAAACACCATATATTTT
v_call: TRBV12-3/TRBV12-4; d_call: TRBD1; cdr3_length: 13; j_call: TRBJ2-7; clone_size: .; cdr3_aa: CASSFNRGDEQYF; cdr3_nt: TGTGCCAGCAGTTTTAACAGGGGCGACGAGCAGTACTTC
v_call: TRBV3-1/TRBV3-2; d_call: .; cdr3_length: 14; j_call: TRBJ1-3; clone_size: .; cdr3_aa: CASSQVSSGNTIYF; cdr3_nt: TGTGCCAGCAGCCAAGTCTCCTCTGGAAACACCATATATTTT
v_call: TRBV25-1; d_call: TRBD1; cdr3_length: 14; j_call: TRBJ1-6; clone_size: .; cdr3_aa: CASRDRNYNSPLHF; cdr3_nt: TGTGCCAGTAGGGACAGGAACTATAATTCACCCCTCCACTTT
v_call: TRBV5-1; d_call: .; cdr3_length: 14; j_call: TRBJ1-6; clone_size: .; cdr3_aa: CASSFQGLDSPLHF; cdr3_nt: TGCGCCAGCAGCTTCCAGGGTCTCGATTCACCCCTCCACTTT
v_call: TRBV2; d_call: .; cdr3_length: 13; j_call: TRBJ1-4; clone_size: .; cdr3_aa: CASSEFGVEKLFF; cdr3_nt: TGTGCCAGCAGTGAATTCGGGGTCGAAAAACTGTTTTTT
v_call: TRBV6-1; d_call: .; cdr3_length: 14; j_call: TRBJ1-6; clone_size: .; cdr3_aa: CASSERQANSPLHF; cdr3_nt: TGTGCCAGCAGTGAACGGCAGGCAAATTCACCCCTCCACTTT
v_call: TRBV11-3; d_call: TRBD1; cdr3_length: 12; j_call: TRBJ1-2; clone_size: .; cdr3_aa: CASSPGSGGKVF; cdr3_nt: TGTGCCAGCAGCCCCGGCTCAGGGGGGAAAGTCTTC
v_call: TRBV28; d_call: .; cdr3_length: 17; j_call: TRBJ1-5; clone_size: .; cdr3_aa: CASSSASAGLSNQPQHF; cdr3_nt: TGTGCCAGCAGTTCGGCCTCGGCGGGGCTTAGCAATCAGCCCCAGCATTTT
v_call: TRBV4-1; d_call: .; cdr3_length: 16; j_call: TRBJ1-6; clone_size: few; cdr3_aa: CASSQVTGKNNSPLHF; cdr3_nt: TGCGCCAGCAGCCAAGTAACAGGGAAAAATAATTCACCCCTCCACTTT
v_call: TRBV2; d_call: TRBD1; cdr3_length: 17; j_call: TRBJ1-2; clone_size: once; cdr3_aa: CASSAAGTGGANYGYTF; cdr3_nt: TGTGCCAGCAGTGCGGCGGGGACAGGCGGGGCTAACTATGGCTACACCTTC
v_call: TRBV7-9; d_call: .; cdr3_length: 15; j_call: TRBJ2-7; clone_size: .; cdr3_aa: CASSTSPGGAWEQYF; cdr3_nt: TGTGCCAGCAGCACCTCTCCTGGCGGGGCCTGGGAGCAGTACTTC
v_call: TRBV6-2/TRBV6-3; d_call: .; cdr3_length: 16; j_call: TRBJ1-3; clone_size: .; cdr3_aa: CASSRNLGAAGNTIYF; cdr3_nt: TGTGCCAGCAGTAGAAACTTGGGGGCTGCTGGAAACACCATATATTTT
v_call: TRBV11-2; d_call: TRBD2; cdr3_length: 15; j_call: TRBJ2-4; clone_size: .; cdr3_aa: CASSPPGGAKNIQYF; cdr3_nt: TGTGCCAGCAGCCCCCCGGGGGGGGCCAAAAACATTCAGTACTTC
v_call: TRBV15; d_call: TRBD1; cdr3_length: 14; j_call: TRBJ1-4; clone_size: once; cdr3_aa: CATSPGGTNEKLFF; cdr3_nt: TGTGCCACCAGCCCAGGGGGCACTAATGAAAAACTGTTTTTT
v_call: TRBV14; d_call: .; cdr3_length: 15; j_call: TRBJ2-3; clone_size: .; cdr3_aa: CASSRTGGLLNTQYF; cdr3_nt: TGTGCCAGCAGCAGGACTGGAGGGCTCTTGAATACGCAGTATTTT
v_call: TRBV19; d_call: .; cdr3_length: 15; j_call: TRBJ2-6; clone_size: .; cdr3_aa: CASNRISSGANVLTF; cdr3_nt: TGTGCCAGTAACAGGATTAGCTCTGGGGCCAACGTCCTGACTTTC
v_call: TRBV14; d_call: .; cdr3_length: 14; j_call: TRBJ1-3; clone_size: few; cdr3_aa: CASSQTNSGNTIYF; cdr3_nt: TGTGCCAGCAGCCAAACTAACTCTGGAAACACCATATATTTT
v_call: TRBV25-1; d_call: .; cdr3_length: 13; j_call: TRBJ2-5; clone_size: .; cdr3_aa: CASSWTSQETQYF; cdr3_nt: TGTGCCAGCAGTTGGACTTCCCAAGAGACCCAGTACTTC
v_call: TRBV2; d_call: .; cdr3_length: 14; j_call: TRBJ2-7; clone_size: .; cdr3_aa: CASSESGSSYEQYF; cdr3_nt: TGTGCCAGCAGTGAATCTGGTAGCTCCTACGAGCAGTACTTC
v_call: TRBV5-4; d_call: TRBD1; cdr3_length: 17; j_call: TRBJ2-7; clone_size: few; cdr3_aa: CASSLGDRGHGSYEQYF; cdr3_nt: TGTGCCAGCAGCTTGGGAGACAGGGGGCACGGCTCCTACGAGCAGTACTTC